Listed below are T cell receptor beta chains from one sample, sequenced in a study of shared clonotypes between healthy human individuals. Generated by immunoSEQ multiplex PCR, the TCRdb table keeps only in-frame clones and is missing some. This table has some 2.3 million clones, approximately 95% appearing once. The sample comprised naive CD4+ T cells from PBMCs. The receptor source for this set is a man younger than 35 in good health. Some clones in this sample may be carry-over from other donors' samples. The CDR3 runs from the conserved cysteine through the conserved F or W. Fields, in order: J gene, D gene, clone size, V gene, CDR3 protein, CDR3 DNA. D genes are given only for firm matches. Where a row states a size, it is once, few, many or the class of an expanded clone; other rows omit it.

J gene: TRBJ2-5; D gene: TRBD2; clone size: -; V gene: TRBV18; CDR3 protein: CASSPGAGGSETQYF; CDR3 DNA: TGTGCCAGCTCACCAGGAGCGGGAGGATCAGAGACCCAGTACTTC
J gene: TRBJ2-5; D gene: -; clone size: -; V gene: TRBV19; CDR3 protein: CASSINGYETQYF; CDR3 DNA: TGTGCCAGTAGTATTAACGGCTATGAGACCCAGTACTTC
J gene: TRBJ1-1; D gene: -; clone size: -; V gene: TRBV7-6; CDR3 protein: CASSQFKGDSTEAFF; CDR3 DNA: TGTGCCAGCAGCCAGTTTAAGGGAGATAGCACTGAAGCTTTCTTT
J gene: TRBJ2-3; D gene: TRBD1; clone size: -; V gene: TRBV7-3; CDR3 protein: CASSPYRGHRTRDTQYF; CDR3 DNA: TGTGCCAGCAGCCCGTACAGGGGGCATAGGACCCGCGATACGCAGTATTTT
J gene: TRBJ2-5; D gene: -; clone size: -; V gene: TRBV7-3; CDR3 protein: CASSPEAAEETQYF; CDR3 DNA: TGTGCCAGCAGCCCGGAAGCCGCAGAAGAGACCCAGTACTTC
J gene: TRBJ2-3; D gene: TRBD2; clone size: -; V gene: TRBV28; CDR3 protein: CASSAGAGGRTDTQYF; CDR3 DNA: TGTGCCAGTTCCGCGGGGGCGGGAGGCCGCACAGATACGCAGTATTTT
J gene: TRBJ2-1; D gene: -; clone size: -; V gene: TRBV7-9; CDR3 protein: CASSPGGTFWQFF; CDR3 DNA: TGTGCCAGCAGCCCCGGGGGGACATTTTGGCAGTTCTTC
J gene: TRBJ2-7; D gene: TRBD2; clone size: once; V gene: TRBV7-3; CDR3 protein: CASSLNGRLSYEQYF; CDR3 DNA: TGTGCCAGCAGTCTTAACGGGAGGCTCTCCTACGAGCAGTACTTC
J gene: TRBJ2-7; D gene: -; clone size: -; V gene: TRBV4-2; CDR3 protein: CASSQDRQSYEQYF; CDR3 DNA: TGTGCCAGCAGCCAAGATCGGCAGTCCTACGAGCAGTACTTC
J gene: TRBJ1-6; D gene: TRBD1; clone size: once; V gene: TRBV10-3; CDR3 protein: CAIRVGQGDNSPLHF; CDR3 DNA: TGTGCCATCAGGGTAGGACAGGGCGATAATTCACCCCTCCACTTT
J gene: TRBJ2-7; D gene: -; clone size: once; V gene: TRBV5-5; CDR3 protein: CASSLAGKYEQYF; CDR3 DNA: TGTGCCAGCAGCTTGGCAGGGAAATACGAGCAGTACTTC
J gene: TRBJ2-1; D gene: TRBD2; clone size: -; V gene: TRBV7-2; CDR3 protein: CASSPPGLATNEQFF; CDR3 DNA: TGTGCCAGCAGCCCACCGGGACTAGCCACCAATGAGCAGTTCTTC
J gene: TRBJ2-7; D gene: -; clone size: -; V gene: TRBV28; CDR3 protein: CASSPGGTGTGEQYF; CDR3 DNA: TGTGCCAGCAGCCCGGGAGGGACAGGTACGGGCGAGCAGTACTTC
J gene: TRBJ2-7; D gene: -; clone size: -; V gene: TRBV5-1; CDR3 protein: CASSLVPTHPPDSYEQYF; CDR3 DNA: TGCGCCAGCAGCTTGGTCCCTACACATCCCCCAGATTCCTACGAGCAGTACTTC
J gene: TRBJ1-1; D gene: -; clone size: -; V gene: TRBV10-3; CDR3 protein: CAISDAGSAEAFF; CDR3 DNA: TGTGCCATCAGTGACGCGGGTTCGGCTGAAGCTTTCTTT
J gene: TRBJ1-4; D gene: -; clone size: -; V gene: TRBV19; CDR3 protein: CASRQTGIDEKLFF; CDR3 DNA: TGTGCCAGTAGGCAGACAGGAATTGATGAAAAACTGTTTTTT
J gene: TRBJ2-5; D gene: TRBD1; clone size: -; V gene: TRBV5-1; CDR3 protein: CASSVGQGWGETQYF; CDR3 DNA: TGCGCCAGCAGCGTGGGACAGGGTTGGGGTGAGACCCAGTACTTC
J gene: TRBJ2-4; D gene: TRBD2; clone size: -; V gene: TRBV18; CDR3 protein: CASSPPGGPLNIQYF; CDR3 DNA: TGTGCCAGCTCACCACCGGGAGGGCCTCTCAACATTCAGTACTTC
J gene: TRBJ1-5; D gene: TRBD1; clone size: -; V gene: TRBV28; CDR3 protein: CASSTYTGGGNQPQHF; CDR3 DNA: TGTGCCAGCAGCACCTACACAGGGGGCGGCAATCAGCCCCAGCATTTT
J gene: TRBJ2-1; D gene: -; clone size: once; V gene: TRBV7-2; CDR3 protein: CASSLASPTGNEQFF; CDR3 DNA: TGTGCCAGCAGCTTAGCTTCCCCCACCGGCAATGAGCAGTTCTTC
J gene: TRBJ2-3; D gene: -; clone size: -; V gene: TRBV4-3; CDR3 protein: CASSQDSLTDTQYF; CDR3 DNA: TGCGCCAGCAGCCAAGATAGTCTTACAGATACGCAGTATTTT
J gene: TRBJ2-3; D gene: TRBD2; clone size: -; V gene: TRBV11-1; CDR3 protein: CASSITSGRSTDTQYF; CDR3 DNA: TGTGCCAGCAGCATCACTAGCGGGAGGAGCACAGATACGCAGTATTTT
J gene: TRBJ2-5; D gene: -; clone size: -; V gene: TRBV28; CDR3 protein: CASSPTGLYQETQYF; CDR3 DNA: TGTGCCAGCAGTCCAACAGGACTGTACCAAGAGACCCAGTACTTC
J gene: TRBJ2-4; D gene: -; clone size: -; V gene: TRBV6-1; CDR3 protein: CASSERFGTANIQYF; CDR3 DNA: TGTGCCAGCAGTGAAAGGTTCGGGACTGCAAACATTCAGTACTTC
J gene: TRBJ2-5; D gene: -; clone size: -; V gene: TRBV5-1; CDR3 protein: CASSLLPGAQETQYF; CDR3 DNA: TGCGCCAGCAGCTTGTTGCCAGGGGCTCAAGAGACCCAGTACTTC
J gene: TRBJ1-4; D gene: -; clone size: once; V gene: TRBV7-2; CDR3 protein: CASSIRGGALGHNEKLFF; CDR3 DNA: TGTGCCAGCAGCATCCGGGGGGGGGCGCTTGGGCATAATGAAAAACTGTTTTTT
J gene: TRBJ2-7; D gene: TRBD2; clone size: -; V gene: TRBV18; CDR3 protein: CASSPGTSGTYEQYF; CDR3 DNA: TGTGCCAGCTCGCCCGGGACTAGCGGCACCTACGAGCAGTACTTC
J gene: TRBJ1-2; D gene: TRBD1; clone size: -; V gene: TRBV6-1; CDR3 protein: CASSEDPLRDRVSWWYGYTF; CDR3 DNA: TGTGCCAGCAGTGAAGACCCCCTTCGGGACAGGGTCTCCTGGTGGTATGGCTACACCTTC
J gene: TRBJ1-6; D gene: -; clone size: -; V gene: TRBV6-5; CDR3 protein: CASSYQYNSPLHF; CDR3 DNA: TGTGCCAGCAGTTACCAGTATAATTCACCCCTCCACTTT
J gene: TRBJ2-1; D gene: -; clone size: -; V gene: TRBV30; CDR3 protein: CASNANPYNEQFF; CDR3 DNA: TGTGCCTCCAATGCGAATCCCTACAATGAGCAGTTCTTC
J gene: TRBJ2-3; D gene: -; clone size: few; V gene: TRBV20-1; CDR3 protein: CSARVDTQYF; CDR3 DNA: TGCAGTGCTAGAGTAGATACGCAGTATTTT
J gene: TRBJ1-4; D gene: TRBD1; clone size: -; V gene: TRBV5-1; CDR3 protein: CASSSGGVGEKLFF; CDR3 DNA: TGCGCCAGCAGCTCAGGGGGCGTCGGTGAAAAACTGTTTTTT
J gene: TRBJ2-5; D gene: TRBD2; clone size: -; V gene: TRBV9; CDR3 protein: CASSSYGGGKETQYF; CDR3 DNA: TGTGCCAGCAGCTCCTACGGGGGAGGGAAAGAGACCCAGTACTTC
J gene: TRBJ2-5; D gene: -; clone size: -; V gene: TRBV2; CDR3 protein: CASSRVLSAPGETQYF; CDR3 DNA: TGTGCCAGCAGTCGGGTTCTTTCCGCCCCCGGGGAGACCCAGTACTTC
J gene: TRBJ2-3; D gene: -; clone size: -; V gene: TRBV27; CDR3 protein: CASSTSGLAGDTQYF; CDR3 DNA: -
J gene: TRBJ2-7; D gene: TRBD1; clone size: once; V gene: TRBV5-1; CDR3 protein: CASSLAEGGGYEQYF; CDR3 DNA: TGCGCCAGCAGCTTGGCCGAAGGGGGCGGCTACGAGCAGTACTTC
J gene: TRBJ2-3; D gene: -; clone size: -; V gene: TRBV21-1; CDR3 protein: CASTTRHLEITDTQYF; CDR3 DNA: TGTGCCAGCACCACACGGCATCTAGAAATAACAGATACGCAGTATTTT
J gene: TRBJ2-3; D gene: TRBD2; clone size: -; V gene: TRBV9; CDR3 protein: CASSVALRGGPREDTQYF; CDR3 DNA: TGTGCCAGCAGCGTAGCTCTGCGGGGAGGGCCACGGGAGGATACGCAGTATTTT
J gene: TRBJ2-1; D gene: TRBD2; clone size: -; V gene: TRBV27; CDR3 protein: CASSSGGAGEVEQFF; CDR3 DNA: TGTGCCAGCAGCTCCGGTGGGGCGGGAGAAGTTGAGCAGTTCTTC
J gene: TRBJ1-4; D gene: -; clone size: few; V gene: TRBV4-1; CDR3 protein: CASSLPFRQRNEKLFF; CDR3 DNA: TGCGCCAGCAGCCTTCCCTTCAGGCAGCGTAATGAAAAACTGTTTTTT
J gene: TRBJ2-2; D gene: -; clone size: once; V gene: TRBV19; CDR3 protein: CASSLMSRNPGELFF; CDR3 DNA: TGTGCCAGCTCCCTAATGAGCAGGAATCCCGGGGAGCTGTTTTTT
J gene: TRBJ1-1; D gene: -; clone size: -; V gene: TRBV30; CDR3 protein: CAWSPGTEAFF; CDR3 DNA: TGTGCCTGGAGTCCGGGAACTGAAGCTTTCTTT
J gene: TRBJ2-7; D gene: -; clone size: -; V gene: TRBV28; CDR3 protein: CASSSRDPQYF; CDR3 DNA: TGTGCCAGCAGTTCCCGGGACCCCCAGTACTTC
J gene: TRBJ1-4; D gene: -; clone size: -; V gene: TRBV4-3; CDR3 protein: CASSQELGEKLFF; CDR3 DNA: TGCGCCAGCAGCCAAGAGTTAGGGGAAAAACTGTTTTTT
J gene: TRBJ2-1; D gene: TRBD2; clone size: -; V gene: TRBV18; CDR3 protein: CASLETSGSVQFF; CDR3 DNA: TGTGCCAGCTTAGAGACTAGCGGGAGTGTGCAGTTCTTC
J gene: TRBJ2-7; D gene: -; clone size: -; V gene: TRBV28; CDR3 protein: CASSLYRRYEQYF; CDR3 DNA: TGTGCCAGCAGTTTATATAGGCGCTACGAGCAGTACTTC
J gene: TRBJ1-3; D gene: -; clone size: -; V gene: TRBV2; CDR3 protein: CASSASTRSGNTIYF; CDR3 DNA: TGTGCCAGCAGTGCGAGTACCCGCTCTGGAAACACCATATATTTT
J gene: TRBJ1-4; D gene: -; clone size: -; V gene: TRBV30; CDR3 protein: CAWGPSPAEVEKLFF; CDR3 DNA: TGTGCCTGGGGCCCATCCCCGGCCGAAGTTGAAAAACTGTTTTTT
J gene: TRBJ2-3; D gene: TRBD1; clone size: -; V gene: TRBV7-2; CDR3 protein: CASSFATGSDTQYF; CDR3 DNA: TGTGCCAGCAGCTTCGCGACAGGGTCAGATACGCAGTATTTT
J gene: TRBJ2-3; D gene: TRBD1; clone size: -; V gene: TRBV7-9; CDR3 protein: CASSIGTGTSTDTQYF; CDR3 DNA: TGTGCCAGCAGCATAGGGACAGGAACGAGCACAGATACGCAGTATTTT
J gene: TRBJ2-1; D gene: TRBD2; clone size: -; V gene: TRBV5-6; CDR3 protein: CASSSGLGGGKEQFF; CDR3 DNA: TGTGCCAGCAGCTCCGGACTAGGAGGAGGGAAGGAGCAGTTCTTC
J gene: TRBJ2-7; D gene: -; clone size: -; V gene: TRBV15; CDR3 protein: CATSRDLGGSSYEQYF; CDR3 DNA: TGTGCCACCAGCAGAGATCTGGGGGGCTCCTCCTACGAGCAGTACTTC
J gene: TRBJ2-3; D gene: -; clone size: once; V gene: TRBV28; CDR3 protein: CASSPNGADTQYF; CDR3 DNA: TGTGCCAGCAGTCCAAACGGGGCAGATACGCAGTATTTT